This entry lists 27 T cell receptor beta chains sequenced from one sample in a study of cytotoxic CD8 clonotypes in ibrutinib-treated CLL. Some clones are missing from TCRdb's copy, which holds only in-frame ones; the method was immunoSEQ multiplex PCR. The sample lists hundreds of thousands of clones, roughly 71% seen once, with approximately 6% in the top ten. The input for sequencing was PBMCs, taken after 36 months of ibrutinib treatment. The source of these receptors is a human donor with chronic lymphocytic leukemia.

Here the CDR3 reads CASSLGPSGGASGFF. In DNA, the CDR3 is TGTGCCAGCAGCTTGGGCCCTAGCGGGGGGGCCTCCGGGTTCTTC. The chain recombines TRBV5-6 with TRBJ2-1; TRBD2 matches 12 bases. Germline loops: CDR1 SGHDT, CDR2 YYEEEE. This CDR3 region has 15 residues. V gave up 0 bases and J gave up 15 bases; unmatched junction bases: 10.

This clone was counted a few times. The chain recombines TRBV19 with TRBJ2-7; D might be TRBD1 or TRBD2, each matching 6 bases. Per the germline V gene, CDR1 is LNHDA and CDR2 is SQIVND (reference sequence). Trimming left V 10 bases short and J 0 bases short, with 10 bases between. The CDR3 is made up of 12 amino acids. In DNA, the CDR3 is TGTGCCACGGAGGGGGACTCCTACGAGCAGTACTTC. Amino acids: CATEGDSYEQYF. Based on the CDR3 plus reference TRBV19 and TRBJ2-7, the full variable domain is DGGITQSPKYLFRKEGQNVTLSCEQNLNHDAMYWYRQDPGQGLRLIYYSQIVNDFQKGDIAEGYSVSREKKESFPLTVTSAQKNPTAFYLCATEGDSYEQYFGPGTRLTVT.

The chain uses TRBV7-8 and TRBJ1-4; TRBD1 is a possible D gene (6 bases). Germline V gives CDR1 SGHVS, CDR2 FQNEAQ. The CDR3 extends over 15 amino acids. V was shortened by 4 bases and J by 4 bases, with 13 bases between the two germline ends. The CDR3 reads CASSSDLRGNEKLFF. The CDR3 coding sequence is TGTGCCAGCAGCTCCGATCTCAGGGGTAATGAAAAACTGTTTTTT.

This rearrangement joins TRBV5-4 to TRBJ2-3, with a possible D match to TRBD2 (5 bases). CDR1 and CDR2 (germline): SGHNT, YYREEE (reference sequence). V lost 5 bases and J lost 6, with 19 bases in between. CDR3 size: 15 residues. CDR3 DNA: TGTGCCAGCAGTGCGAGCGGACCATCGTGGGATACGCAGTATTTT. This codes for CASSASGPSWDTQYF.

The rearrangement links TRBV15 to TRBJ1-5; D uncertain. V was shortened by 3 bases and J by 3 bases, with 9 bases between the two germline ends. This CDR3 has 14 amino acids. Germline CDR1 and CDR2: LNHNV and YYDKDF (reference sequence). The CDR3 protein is CATSSRSYNQPQHF. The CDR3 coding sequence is TGTGCCACCAGCAGCAGGAGCTACAATCAGCCCCAGCATTTT.

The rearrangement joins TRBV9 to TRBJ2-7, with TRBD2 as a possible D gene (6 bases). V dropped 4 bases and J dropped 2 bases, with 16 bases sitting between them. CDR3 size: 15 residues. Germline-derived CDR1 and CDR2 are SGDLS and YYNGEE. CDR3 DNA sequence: TGTGCCAGCAGCCCGACCCTAGCGTTGCCCTACGAGCAGTACTTC. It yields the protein CASSPTLALPYEQYF.

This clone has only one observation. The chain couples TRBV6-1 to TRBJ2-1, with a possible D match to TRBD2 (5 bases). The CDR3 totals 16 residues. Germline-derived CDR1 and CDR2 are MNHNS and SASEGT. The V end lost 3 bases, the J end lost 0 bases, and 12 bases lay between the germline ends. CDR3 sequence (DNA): TGTGCCAGCAGTGACCGCGGGTGGAGCTCCTACAATGAGCAGTTCTTC. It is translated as CASSDRGWSSYNEQFF.

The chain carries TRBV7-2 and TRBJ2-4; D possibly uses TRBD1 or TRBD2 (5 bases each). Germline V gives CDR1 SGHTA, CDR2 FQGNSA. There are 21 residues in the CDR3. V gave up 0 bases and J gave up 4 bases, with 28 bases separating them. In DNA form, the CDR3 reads TGTGCCAGCAGCTTAGCGGCACGGGCAGGGCGGGCAGGACCCGGGAAAAACATTCAGTACTTC. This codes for CASSLAARAGRAGPGKNIQYF.

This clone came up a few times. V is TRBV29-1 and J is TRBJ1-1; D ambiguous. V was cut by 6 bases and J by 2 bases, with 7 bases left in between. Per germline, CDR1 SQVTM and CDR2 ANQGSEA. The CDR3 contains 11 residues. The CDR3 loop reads CSVRQNTEAFF. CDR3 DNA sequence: TGCAGCGTGCGGCAAAACACTGAAGCTTTCTTT.

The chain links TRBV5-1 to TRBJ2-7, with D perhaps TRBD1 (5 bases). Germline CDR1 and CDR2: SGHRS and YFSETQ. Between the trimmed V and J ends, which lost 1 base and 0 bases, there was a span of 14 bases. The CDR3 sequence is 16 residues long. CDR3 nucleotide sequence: TGCGCCAGCAGCTTGATCGCAGGGCTAAGCTCCTACGAGCAGTACTTC. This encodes CASSLIAGLSSYEQYF.

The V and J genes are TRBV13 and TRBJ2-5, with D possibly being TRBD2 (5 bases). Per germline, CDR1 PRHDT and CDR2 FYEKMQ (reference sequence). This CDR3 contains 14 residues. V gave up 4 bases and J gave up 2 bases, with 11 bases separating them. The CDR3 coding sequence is TGTGCCAGCAGCTCTGGACTCGAACAAGAGACCCAGTACTTC. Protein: CASSSGLEQETQYF.

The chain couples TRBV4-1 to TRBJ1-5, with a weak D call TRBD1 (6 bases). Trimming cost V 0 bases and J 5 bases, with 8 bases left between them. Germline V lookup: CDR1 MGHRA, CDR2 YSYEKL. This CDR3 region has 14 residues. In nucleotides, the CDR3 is TGCGCCAGCAGCCAAGACCGACAGGATCAGCCCCAGCATTTT. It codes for CASSQDRQDQPQHF.

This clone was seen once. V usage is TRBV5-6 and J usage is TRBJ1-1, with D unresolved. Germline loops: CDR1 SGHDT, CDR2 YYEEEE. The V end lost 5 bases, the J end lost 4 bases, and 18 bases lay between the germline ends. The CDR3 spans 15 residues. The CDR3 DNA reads TGTGCCAGCAGTTATACTGCCCCGCGGGGCACTGAAGCTTTCTTT. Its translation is CASSYTAPRGTEAFF.

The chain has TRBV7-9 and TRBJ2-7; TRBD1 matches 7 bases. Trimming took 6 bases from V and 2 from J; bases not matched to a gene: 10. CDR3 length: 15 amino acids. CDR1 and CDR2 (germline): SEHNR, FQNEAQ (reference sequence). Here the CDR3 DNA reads TGTGCCAGCAGACCTGGGACAGCCGGGGCCTACGAGCAGTACTTC. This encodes CASRPGTAGAYEQYF.

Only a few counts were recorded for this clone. The CDR3 region has the DNA TGTGCCAGCAGCCACACGGGCCGAGGGGAGGCGCAGTATTTT. Residues: CASSHTGRGEAQYF. This chain links TRBV11-2 with TRBJ2-3, with D perhaps matching TRBD2 (6 bases). Germline V gene data show CDR1 as SGHAT and CDR2 as FQNNGV. This CDR3 contains 14 residues. V lost 5 bases and J 10 bases, leaving 19 bases between the germline ends. The full variable domain, completed using reference TRBV11-2 and TRBJ2-3, is EAGVAQSPRYKIIEKRQSVAFWCNPISGHATLYWYQQILGQGPKLLIQFQNNGVVDDSQLPKDRFSAERLKGVDSTLKIQPAKLEDSAVYLCASSHTGRGEAQYFGPGTRLTVL.

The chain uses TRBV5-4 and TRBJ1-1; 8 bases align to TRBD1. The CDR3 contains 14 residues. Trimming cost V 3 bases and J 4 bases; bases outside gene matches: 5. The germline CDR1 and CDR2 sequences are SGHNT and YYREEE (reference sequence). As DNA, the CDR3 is TGTGCCAGCAGCTACGGACAGGGAGCCACTGAAGCTTTCTTT. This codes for CASSYGQGATEAFF.

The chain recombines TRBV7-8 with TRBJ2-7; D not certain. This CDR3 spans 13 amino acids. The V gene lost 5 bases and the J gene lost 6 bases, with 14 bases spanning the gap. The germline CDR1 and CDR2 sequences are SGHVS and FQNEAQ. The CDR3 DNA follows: TGTGCCAGCAGCCTAGACCGTGGGGTCGAGCAGTACTTC. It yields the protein CASSLDRGVEQYF.

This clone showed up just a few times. The CDR3 DNA is TGTGCCAGCAGAAATAACCGGGGCGGGAATTCACCCCTCCACTTT. Its translation is CASRNNRGGNSPLHF. This sequence joins TRBV6-5 and TRBJ1-6, with a tentative D call TRBD1 (5 bases). The CDR3 runs 15 residues. The V end lost 6 bases, the J end lost 7 bases, and 16 bases lay between the germline ends. Germline CDR1 reads MNHEY; CDR2 reads SVGAGI.

The CDR3, as DNA: TGTGCCAGCAGCAAAGGAAAGACAGGGAAATCGCGGAACACTGAAGCTTTCTTT. It codes for CASSKGKTGKSRNTEAFF. The chain joins TRBV21-1 to TRBJ1-1; TRBD1 was called by the table and not checked on the DNA. TRBV21-1 is a known pseudogene. The CDR3 covers 18 residues.

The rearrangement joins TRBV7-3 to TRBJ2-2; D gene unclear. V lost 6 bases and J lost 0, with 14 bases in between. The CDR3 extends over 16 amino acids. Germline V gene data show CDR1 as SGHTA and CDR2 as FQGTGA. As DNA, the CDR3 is TGTGCCAGCAGTCCCCGAAGGACCGCGAACACCGGGGAGCTGTTTTTT. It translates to CASSPRRTANTGELFF. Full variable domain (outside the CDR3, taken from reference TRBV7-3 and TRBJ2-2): GAGVSQTPSNKVTEKGKYVELRCDPISGHTALYWYRQSLGQGPEFLIYFQGTGAADDSGLPNDRFFAVRPEGSVSTLKIQRTERGDSAVYLCASSPRRTANTGELFFGEGSRLTVL.

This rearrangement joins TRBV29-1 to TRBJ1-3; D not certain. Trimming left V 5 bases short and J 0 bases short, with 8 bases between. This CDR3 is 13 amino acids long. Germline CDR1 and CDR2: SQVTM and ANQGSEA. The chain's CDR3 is CSVYHSSGNTIYF. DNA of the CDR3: TGCAGCGTTTATCATAGCTCTGGAAACACCATATATTTT.

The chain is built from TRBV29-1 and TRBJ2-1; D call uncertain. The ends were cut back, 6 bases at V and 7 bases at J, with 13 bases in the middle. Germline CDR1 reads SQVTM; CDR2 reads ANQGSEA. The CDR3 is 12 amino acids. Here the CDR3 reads CSVPSRTNEQFF. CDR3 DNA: TGCAGCGTCCCGAGTCGTACAAATGAGCAGTTCTTC.

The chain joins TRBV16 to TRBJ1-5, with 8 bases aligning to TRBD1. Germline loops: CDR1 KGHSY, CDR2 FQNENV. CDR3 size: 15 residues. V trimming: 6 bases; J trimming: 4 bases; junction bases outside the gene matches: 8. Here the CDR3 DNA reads TGTGCCAGCAGTCCTGACAGGGGTAGGAATCAGCCCCAGCATTTT. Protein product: CASSPDRGRNQPQHF.

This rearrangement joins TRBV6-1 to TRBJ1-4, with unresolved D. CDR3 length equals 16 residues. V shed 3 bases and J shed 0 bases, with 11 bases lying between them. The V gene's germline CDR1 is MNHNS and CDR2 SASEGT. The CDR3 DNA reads TGTGCCAGCAGTGACTACGGATCTGCAACTAATGAAAAACTGTTTTTT. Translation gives CASSDYGSATNEKLFF.

This CDR3 is CASRTGVADTQYF. The DNA of the CDR3 is TGTGCCAGCAGGACAGGGGTGGCAGATACGCAGTATTTT. The rearrangement joins TRBV6-1 to TRBJ2-3; 8 bases match TRBD1. The CDR3 is 13 residues long. Trimming took 6 bases from V and 4 from J; bases not matched to a gene: 3. Germline V CDR1 and CDR2: MNHNS, SASEGT.

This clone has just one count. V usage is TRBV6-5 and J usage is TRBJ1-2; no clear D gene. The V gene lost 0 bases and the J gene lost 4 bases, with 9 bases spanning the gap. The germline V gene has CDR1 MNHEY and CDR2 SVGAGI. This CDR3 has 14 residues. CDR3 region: CASSYSRGIYGYTF. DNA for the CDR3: TGTGCCAGCAGTTACTCGAGAGGTATCTATGGCTACACCTTC.

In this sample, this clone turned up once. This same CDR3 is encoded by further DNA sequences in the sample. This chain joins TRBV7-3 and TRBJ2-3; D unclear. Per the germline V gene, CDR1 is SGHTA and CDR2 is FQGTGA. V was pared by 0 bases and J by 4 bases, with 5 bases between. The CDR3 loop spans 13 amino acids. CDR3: CASSLTGPDTQYF. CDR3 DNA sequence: TGTGCCAGCAGCTTAACAGGCCCAGATACGCAGTATTTT.